This T cell receptor beta chain appears in the sequencing data of a study of shared clonotypes between healthy human individuals. Study findings and constraints: The sole specimen, blood, was sampled, and tissue repertoires likely differ. Clonotypes shared by all four donors outscored non-shared clonotypes in generation probability.

The CDR3 is 15 amino acids. Per the germline V gene, CDR1 is SGDLS and CDR2 is YYNGEE. Trimming cost V 3 bases and J 5 bases, with 15 bases left between them. TCRdb's copy holds only in-frame clones and misses some; the assay was immunoSEQ multiplex PCR. The table shows hundreds of thousands of clones, with around 90% occurring only once. Naive CD8 cells comprised CD45RO-negative, CCR7-positively selected cells, excluding terminally differentiated effector memory CD45RA+ cells. Healthy and HIV-negative, the adult donors had no recent acute infections or vaccinations. Only Caucasian adults living in Nashville, Tennessee served as donors. To note about this clone: Its specificity is unknown.

Source material: naive CD8+ T cells sorted from blood. V usage is TRBV9 and J usage is TRBJ2-1; D may be TRBD1 or TRBD2 (5 bases each). The sequence derives from a man between 25 and 39 years old in good health. The CDR3 region is CASSDGARGDNEQFF. In DNA, the CDR3 is TGTGCCAGCAGCGACGGGGCCCGGGGTGACAATGAGCAGTTCTTC.